This T cell receptor (beta chain) is drawn from a study of OX40 agonist ivuxolimab in advanced cancers. General study points: On average, CD8+ T cells had more expanded clones than CD4+.

Turning to this clone: Its antigen is unidentified. The same CDR3 is also encoded by other DNA sequences in this sample.

The CDR3 loop spans 14 amino acids. V was trimmed by 6 bases and J by 1 base, leaving 9 bases between them. Germline CDR1 is ENHRY and CDR2 is SYGVKD. The protocol was immunoSEQ multiplex PCR, while the TCRdb copy is restricted to in-frame clones and leaves out a portion. The sample records more than 20,000 clones, around 80% being singletons. The gene calls are TRBV10-3 and TRBJ1-4, with D hard to call. This TCR was recovered from an adult with an advanced solid tumor such as melanoma, head and neck, liver or kidney cancer. The sample here was CD4+ or CD8+ T cells sorted from blood, taken in a trial of the OX40 agonist ivuxolimab. CDR3 amino acids: CAISEVGTNEKLFF. The CDR3, as DNA: TGTGCCATCAGCGAGGTGGGAACTAATGAAAAACTGTTTTTT.